This T cell receptor beta chain emerged from a study of CD8 T cells in Susac syndrome. The CDR3 runs 12 residues. CDR1 is SEHNR, CDR2 FQNEAQ, per germline (reference sequence). Deletions cut 5 bases from V and 7 bases from J, with 8 bases between. Reverse transcription of about 0.5 to 1 ug RNA used random hexamers. TCRdb processed the immunoSEQ multiplex PCR reads anew with MiXCR; each CDR3 protein has one entry. The profile shows more than 65,000 distinct CDR3 sequences, roughly 94% of them singletons. In this sample, this clonotype turned up a few times. The clonotype was recovered from a human donor in good health. Sequencing used CD8+ T cells from PBMCs. The V and J genes are TRBV7-9 and TRBJ2-2, with D perhaps TRBD2 (6 bases). CDR3 coding DNA: TGTGCCAGCAGCCCGCGGGGCGGGGAGCTGTTTTTT. Its translation is CASSPRGGELFF.